These 29 T cell receptor beta chains were all obtained from the same sample, sequenced in a study of radiation and T cells in renal cell carcinoma. Assay used: immunoSEQ multiplex PCR; TCRdb lists only in-frame clones, some missing. The repertoire includes about 5,200 clones, around half of them detected once, and around half sits in the top ten. As to treatment: 15 Gy SBRT to primary tumor, nephrectomy 4 weeks later. The source was tumor tissue, collected from a patient whose treatment included radiotherapy and nephrectomy. The receptor set was obtained from a man aged 55 to 69 with renal cell carcinoma.

This chain connects TRBV5-5 to TRBJ2-7; the match to TRBD2 covers 16 bases. The J segment lost 6 bases and the V segment lost 4 bases, leaving 7 bases of the junction unmatched. Germline-derived CDR1 and CDR2 are SGHKS and YYEKEE (reference sequence). The CDR3 loop spans 16 amino acids. CDR3 nucleotide sequence: TGTGCCAGCAGCACCGGGACTAGCGGGAGGGCCATCGAGCAGTACTTC. It is translated as CASSTGTSGRAIEQYF.

This clone was picked up a small number of times. This chain uses TRBV2 with TRBJ1-5, with 7 bases fitting TRBD1. Per germline, CDR1 SNHLY and CDR2 FYNNEI. The CDR3 contains 17 residues. With 4 bases clipped from V and 6 bases from J, the junction kept 15 bases outside the gene matches. The CDR3 sequence is CASSVGPRGLVGQPQHF. CDR3 nucleotide sequence: TGTGCCAGCAGTGTAGGACCTAGGGGGCTAGTTGGTCAGCCCCAGCATTTT. Full variable domain (missing parts from reference TRBV2 and TRBJ1-5): EPEVTQTPSHQVTQMGQEVILRCVPISNHLYFYWYRQILGQKVEFLVSFYNNEISEKSEIFDDQFSVERPDGSNFTLKIRSTKLEDSAMYFCASSVGPRGLVGQPQHFGDGTRLSIL.

This chain connects TRBV4-2 to TRBJ2-7, with 14 bases that match TRBD2. V shed 3 bases, J shed 3 bases, and the junction held 7 bases outside the gene matches. The CDR3 consists of 17 residues. Germline V lookup: CDR1 LGHNA, CDR2 YNFKEQ. Written as DNA, the CDR3 is TGTGCCAGCAGCCACGTGACCGGGACTAGCGGGGGCTACGAGCAGTACTTC. Translating it yields CASSHVTGTSGGYEQYF.

The chain joins TRBV27 to TRBJ2-7; 7 bases align to TRBD1. CDR3 length: 18 amino acids. The germline V gene encodes CDR1 MNHEY and CDR2 SMNVEV (reference sequence). V shed 5 bases and J 2 bases; nucleotides not matched to a gene: 18. CDR3 bases: TGTGCCAGCAGTCGAACCCACAGGGGCTGGTCGGAAACCTACGAGCAGTACTTC. Translated: CASSRTHRGWSETYEQYF.

This clone showed up just a few times. The J gene is TRBJ1-1, the V gene TRBV5-1, with D possibly being TRBD1 (5 bases). CDR1 is SGHRS, CDR2 YFSETQ, per germline. Trimming cost V 8 bases and J 0 bases, with 14 bases left between them. The CDR3 is 14 amino acids. CDR3 region: CASEPGTMNTEAFF. Here the CDR3 DNA reads TGCGCCAGTGAGCCTGGGACCATGAACACTGAAGCTTTCTTT.

The rearrangement links TRBV27 to TRBJ2-1; D is unresolved. V gave up 2 bases and J gave up 7 bases, with 9 bases separating them. The CDR3 has 13 amino acids. CDR1 MNHEY and CDR2 SMNVEV come from the germline V gene (reference sequence). The CDR3 loop is CASSLNFRNEQFF. CDR3 nucleotides: TGTGCCAGCAGTTTAAATTTTAGGAATGAGCAGTTCTTC.

This clone is labeled medium-sized. The chain employs TRBV7-3 and TRBJ1-2; TRBD1 aligns across 10 bases. V trimming: 3 bases; J trimming: 4 bases; junction bases outside the gene matches: 5. Germline CDR1 SGHTA, CDR2 FQGTGA. The CDR3 contains 15 residues. The CDR3: CASSFGTGEGYGYTF. The CDR3 DNA sequence: TGTGCCAGCAGCTTTGGGACAGGGGAAGGCTATGGCTACACCTTC.

This clone occurred a few times. This sequence joins TRBV19 and TRBJ2-7, with a weak D call TRBD1 (6 bases). V lost 6 bases to trimming and J lost 3 bases, with 15 bases between them. The germline gives CDR1 LNHDA, CDR2 SQIVND (reference sequence). The CDR3 runs to 14 residues. The CDR3 DNA is TGTGCCAGTAGCTTATCCAACAGGGACTACGAGCAGTACTTC. Its protein product is CASSLSNRDYEQYF.

With regard to this clone: A much larger clone sits a single nucleotide away, making a read error possible. This chain connects TRBV19 to TRBJ1-5; no clear D. The V gene lost 3 bases and the J gene lost 4 bases, with 7 bases spanning the gap. The CDR3 has 13 amino acids. The V gene's germline CDR1 is LNHDA and CDR2 SQIVND (reference sequence). The CDR3 DNA follows: TGTGCCAGTAGTATGGGGAGGAATCAGCCCCAGCATTTT. Translation: CASSMGRNQPQHF.

The rearrangement joins TRBV10-3 to TRBJ1-1, with 7 nucleotides matching TRBD1. The germline gives CDR1 ENHRY, CDR2 SYGVKD. The junction had 22 bases not matched to a gene; V was cut back by 8 bases and J by 10 bases. The CDR3 runs to 16 residues. In DNA, the CDR3 is TGTGCCATCGGAAACACGAAGGGCAGGGGGGGCTTTGGAGCTTTCTTT. Translating it yields CAIGNTKGRGGFGAFF.

The CDR3 is CAWSVDRAGANVLTF. The CDR3 coding sequence is TGTGCCTGGAGTGTGGACAGGGCGGGGGCCAACGTCCTGACTTTC. This chain uses TRBV30 with TRBJ2-6; 8 bases fit TRBD1. From germline, CDR1 is GTSNPN and CDR2 SVGIG (reference sequence). The CDR3 contains 15 residues. The V and J ends lost 0 bases and 4 bases, in that order; junction bases with no gene match: 2. Using reference TRBV30 and TRBJ2-6 for the parts outside the CDR3, the full variable domain is SQTIHQWPATLVQPVGSPLSLECTVEGTSNPNLYWYRQAAGRGLQLLFYSVGIGQISSEVPQNLSASRPQDRQFILSSKKLLLSDSGFYLCAWSVDRAGANVLTFGAGSRLTVL.

The rearrangement links TRBV5-4 to TRBJ1-2; D ambiguous. The CDR3 totals 12 residues. Germline V CDR1 and CDR2: SGHNT, YYREEE (reference sequence). V shed 1 base and J shed 3 bases, with 4 bases lying between them. In DNA form, the CDR3 reads TGTGCCAGCAGCTTGTATGACTATGGCTACACCTTC. Translation gives CASSLYDYGYTF.

This rearrangement joins TRBV7-9 to TRBJ1-5; D is unclear. V lost 5 bases and J 0 bases, leaving 17 bases between the germline ends. Germline values: CDR1 SEHNR, CDR2 FQNEAQ (reference sequence). The CDR3 loop spans 17 amino acids. DNA of the CDR3: TGTGCCAGCAGCCACCCGGAGGGCGGGTATAGCAATCAGCCCCAGCATTTT. Translated, it gives CASSHPEGGYSNQPQHF.

The chain is built from TRBV21-1 and TRBJ1-1; the D call of TRBD1 is as the table states it, not checked on the DNA. TRBV21-1 is termed a pseudogene. The CDR3 has 14 amino acids. In DNA, the CDR3 is TGTGCCAGCAGCACACAGGGGGCGGGCACTGAAGCTTTCTTT. Its translation is CASSTQGAGTEAFF.

The chain carries TRBV18 and TRBJ2-7; 12 bases match TRBD2. CDR3 length equals 15 residues. Germline-derived CDR1 and CDR2 are KGHSH and LQKENI. V gave up 6 bases and J gave up 3 bases; unmatched junction bases: 6. The CDR3 loop is CASSPRTSGDYEQYF. CDR3 DNA: TGTGCCAGCTCCCCGAGGACTAGCGGGGACTACGAGCAGTACTTC.

This clone was seen once. V usage is TRBV6-6 and J usage is TRBJ2-7, with unresolved D. CDR3 length equals 14 residues. The V gene lost 0 bases and the J gene lost 1 base, with 7 bases spanning the gap. CDR1 is MNHNY and CDR2 is SVGAGI in the germline V gene (reference sequence). In DNA, the CDR3 is TGTGCCAGCAGTTACTCGGGCAAGTCCTACGAGCAGTACTTC. It codes for CASSYSGKSYEQYF.

Written as DNA, the CDR3 is TGTGCCAGCAGCTTAGGGAAGCAGGGGGCCGGAAAACTGTTTTTT. Amino acid sequence: CASSLGKQGAGKLFF. The chain links TRBV7-9 to TRBJ1-4; TRBD1 aligns across 8 bases. Germline assignment: CDR1 SEHNR and CDR2 FQNEAQ (reference sequence). This CDR3 region has 15 residues. With 1 base clipped from V and 10 bases from J, the junction kept 8 bases outside the gene matches.

This clone was counted once. This chain's CDR3 is CASSVDWTSGTEQYF. Written as DNA, the CDR3 is TGTGCCAGCAGCGTAGATTGGACTAGCGGGACCGAGCAGTACTTC. The chain couples TRBV13 to TRBJ2-7; the match to TRBD2 covers 12 bases. J was trimmed by 6 bases and V by 5 bases; bases with no gene match: 8. The CDR3 contains 15 residues. CDR1 and CDR2 (germline): PRHDT, FYEKMQ (reference sequence).

The chain employs TRBV2 and TRBJ1-1; 9 nucleotides agree with TRBD1. Germline CDR1 and CDR2: SNHLY and FYNNEI. The J segment lost 0 bases and the V segment lost 4 bases, leaving 6 bases of the junction unmatched. The CDR3 spans 16 residues. In DNA, the CDR3 is TGTGCCAGCAGTGGGGCGGGACAGGGTCTGAACACTGAAGCTTTCTTT. Amino acids: CASSGAGQGLNTEAFF.

In this sample, this clone turned up once. The chain recombines TRBV6-6 with TRBJ2-7, with D maybe TRBD2 (5 bases). V shed 2 bases and J shed 3 bases, with 14 bases lying between them. The CDR3 loop spans 15 amino acids. CDR1 and CDR2 from the germline V gene are MNHNY and SVGAGI (reference sequence). The CDR3 protein is CASSYASPRYYEQYF. The CDR3 DNA reads as TGTGCCAGCAGTTACGCTAGCCCAAGATACTACGAGCAGTACTTC.

This rearrangement joins TRBV15 to TRBJ2-6; no reliable D call. CDR3 length equals 16 residues. Trimming left V 0 bases short and J 0 bases short, with 6 bases between. Germline V CDR1 and CDR2: LNHNV, YYDKDF (reference sequence). CDR3 sequence (DNA): TGTGCCACCAGCAGAGATTGGCGCTCTGGGGCCAACGTCCTGACTTTC. Translating it yields CATSRDWRSGANVLTF.

The chain is built from TRBV15 and TRBJ2-1, with 11 bases identical to TRBD2. V lost 4 bases to trimming and J lost 4 bases; unmatched junction nucleotides: 6. In germline, CDR1 is LNHNV, CDR2 YYDKDF (reference sequence). The CDR3 has 16 amino acids. CDR3 region: CATSKGTSGLYNEQFF. For the CDR3, the DNA is TGTGCCACCAGCAAGGGGACTAGCGGACTTTACAATGAGCAGTTCTTC. Full variable domain (remainder filled in from reference TRBV15 and TRBJ2-1): DAMVIQNPRYQVTQFGKPVTLSCSQTLNHNVMYWYQQKSSQAPKLLFHYYDKDFNNEADTPDNFQSRRPNTSFCFLDIRSPGLGDTAMYLCATSKGTSGLYNEQFFGPGTRLTVL.

This sequence joins TRBV30 and TRBJ2-5; 7 bases match TRBD2. The CDR3 consists of 14 residues. Germline CDR1 reads GTSNPN; CDR2 reads SVGIG (reference sequence). The CDR3 bases are TGTGCGGTCGAGAGGGAGGGCTCCCGAGGGACCCAGTACTTC. Translation: CAVEREGSRGTQYF.

The chain recombines TRBV7-3 with TRBJ1-2; D remains ambiguous. Germline V gives CDR1 SGHTA, CDR2 FQGTGA. This CDR3 spans 14 amino acids. Deletions cut 5 bases from V and 1 base from J, with 11 bases between. The CDR3 protein is CASSRDALNYGYTF. In DNA form, the CDR3 reads TGTGCCAGCAGCCGAGACGCCCTTAACTATGGCTACACCTTC. The variable domain in full, with the rest retrieved from reference TRBV7-3 and TRBJ1-2, is GAGVSQTPSNKVTEKGKYVELRCDPISGHTALYWYRQSLGQGPEFLIYFQGTGAADDSGLPNDRFFAVRPEGSVSTLKIQRTERGDSAVYLCASSRDALNYGYTFGSGTRLTVV.

The gene calls are TRBV30 and TRBJ1-3; 7 bases agree with TRBD1. Germline CDR1 reads GTSNPN; CDR2 reads SVGIG (reference sequence). CDR3 length: 14 residues. J was trimmed by 0 bases and V by 7 bases; bases with no gene match: 6. The CDR3 DNA follows: TGTGCCTTGGGACAGACTTTCTCTGGAAACACCATATATTTT. It is translated as CALGQTFSGNTIYF.

The chain is built from TRBV5-1 and TRBJ2-3, with 12 bases that match TRBD2. Germline assignment: CDR1 SGHRS and CDR2 YFSETQ. V lost 4 bases to trimming and J lost 1 base; unmatched junction nucleotides: 4. The length of the CDR3 is 16 residues. The CDR3 DNA follows: TGCGCCAGCAGCCCGGGACTAGCGGGCGGCACAGATACGCAGTATTTT. It encodes CASSPGLAGGTDTQYF.

This clone is medium-sized within its sample. The rearrangement links TRBV7-2 to TRBJ2-7; 8 bases fit TRBD2. Germline loops: CDR1 SGHTA, CDR2 FQGNSA. The CDR3 is 18 amino acids. The V segment lost 5 bases and the J segment 4 bases; nucleotides outside the gene matches: 19. CDR3 in amino acids: CASSPRGGKGPGKYEQYF. CDR3 nucleotide sequence: TGTGCCAGCAGCCCACGGGGGGGCAAGGGACCGGGGAAGTACGAGCAGTACTTC.

The chain has TRBV2 and TRBJ1-5; the D gene is possibly TRBD1 (5 bases). There are 18 residues in the CDR3. V lost 3 bases and J lost 1, with 19 bases in between. Germline V gene lookup returns CDR1 SNHLY and CDR2 FYNNEI. The CDR3 nucleotides read TGTGCCAGCAGTGATCCCTACGATAGGGGCGCGAGCAATCAGCCCCAGCATTTT. Protein sequence: CASSDPYDRGASNQPQHF.

The genes are TRBV7-2 and TRBJ2-7; the match to TRBD2 covers 9 bases. This CDR3 comprises 15 residues. V lost 5 bases to trimming and J lost 2 bases; unmatched junction nucleotides: 7. CDR1 and CDR2 from the germline V gene are SGHTA and FQGNSA. The CDR3: CASSHSSGRTYEQYF. As DNA, the CDR3 is TGTGCCAGCAGCCACAGTAGCGGGAGAACCTACGAGCAGTACTTC.